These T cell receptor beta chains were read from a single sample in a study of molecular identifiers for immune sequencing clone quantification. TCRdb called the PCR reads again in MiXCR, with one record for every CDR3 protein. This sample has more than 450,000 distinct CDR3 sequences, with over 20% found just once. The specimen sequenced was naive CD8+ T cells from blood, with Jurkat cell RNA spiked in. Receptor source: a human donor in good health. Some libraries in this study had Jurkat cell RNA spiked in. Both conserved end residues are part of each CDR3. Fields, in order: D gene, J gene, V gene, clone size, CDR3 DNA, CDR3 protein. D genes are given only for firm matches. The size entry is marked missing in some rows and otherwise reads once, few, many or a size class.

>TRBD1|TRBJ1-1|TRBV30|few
TGTGCCTGGAGTGTAACAGGGGGCGTAACTGAAGCTTTCTTT
CAWSVTGGVTEAFF
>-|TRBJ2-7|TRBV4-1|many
TGCGCCAGCAGCCCCCCAGGGGCGCTGAGCGACGAGCAGTACTTC
CASSPPGALSDEQYF
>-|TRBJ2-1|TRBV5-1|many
TGCGCCAGCAGCCGTACATCTGGTTCAACGAACAATGAGCAGTTCTTC
CASSRTSGSTNNEQFF
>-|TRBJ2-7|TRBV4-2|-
TGTGCCAGCAGCCAAAGAACCGCGGGAATTCAATCCTACGAGCAGTACTTC
CASSQRTAGIQSYEQYF
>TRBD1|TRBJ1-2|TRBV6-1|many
TGTGCCAGCAGTGAATTGGTACAGGGGGACTATGGCTACACCTTC
CASSELVQGDYGYTF
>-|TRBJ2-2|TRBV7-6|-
TGTGCCAGCAGTTTTAATTTGACCGGGGAGCTGTTTTTT
CASSFNLTGELFF
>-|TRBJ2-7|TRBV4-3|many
TGCGCCAGCAGCCAAGATACGACCTCCTACGAGCAGTACTTC
CASSQDTTSYEQYF
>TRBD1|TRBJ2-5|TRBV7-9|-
TGTGCCAGCGGCTTATTTGGGACAGGGATGTTCCAAGAGACCCAGTACTTC
CASGLFGTGMFQETQYF
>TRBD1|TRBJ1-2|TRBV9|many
TGTGCCAGCAGCCCAGGGGGAAACTATGGCTACACCTTC
CASSPGGNYGYTF
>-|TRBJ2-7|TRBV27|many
TGTGCCAGCAGTTTAAGTAGCGGATCGAGGAGGTACTTC
CASSLSSGSRRYF
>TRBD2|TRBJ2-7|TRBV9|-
TGTGCCAGCAGCGCCTCCCCGGGACTAGCGGAAGATAGTTTCTACGAGCAGTACTTC
CASSASPGLAEDSFYEQYF
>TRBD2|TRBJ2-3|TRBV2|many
TGTGCCAGCAGTGTTTGGGCTAGCGGACCCACAGATACGCAGTATTTT
CASSVWASGPTDTQYF
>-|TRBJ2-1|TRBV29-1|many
TGCAGCGCCTTGGGACGACCCTCAACCTACAATGAGCAGTTCTTC
CSALGRPSTYNEQFF
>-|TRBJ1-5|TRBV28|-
TGTGCCAGTTTTTCGTGGGGGTTTCAGCCCCAGCATTTT
CASFSWGFQPQHF
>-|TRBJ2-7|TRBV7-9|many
TGTGCCAGCAGCTCAGGAGGGGTAGCCCACGAGCAGTACTTC
CASSSGGVAHEQYF
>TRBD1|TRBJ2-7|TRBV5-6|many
TGTGCCAGCAGCTTGGACCGGGACAGCTCCGAGCAGTACTTC
CASSLDRDSSEQYF
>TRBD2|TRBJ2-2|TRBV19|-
TGTGCCAGTATAATCGCTAGCGGGAGCACCGGGGAGCTGGTTTTT
CASIIASGSTGELVF
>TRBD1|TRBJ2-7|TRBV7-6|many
TGTGCCAGCAGCTCCTCGGGACAGGGGGCTGTCTACGAGCAGTACTTC
CASSSSGQGAVYEQYF
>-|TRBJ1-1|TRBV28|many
TGTGCCAGCAGTTCCTCCCTGATCCTTACAGGGAACACTGAAGCTTTCTTT
CASSSSLILTGNTEAFF
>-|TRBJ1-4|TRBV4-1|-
TGCGCCAGCAGCCTGTTCGATTTGGCAACTAATGAAAAACTGTTTTTT
CASSLFDLATNEKLFF
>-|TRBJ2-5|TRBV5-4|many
TGTGCCAGCAGCTTGGTACAGCAAGAGACCCAGTACTTC
CASSLVQQETQYF
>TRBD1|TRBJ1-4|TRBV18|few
TGTGCCAGCTCGCAACAGGGGGAGTATGAAAAACTGTTTTTT
CASSQQGEYEKLFF
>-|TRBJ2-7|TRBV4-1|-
TGCGCCAGCAGCCAAGTGGGTAGGGCCTACGAGCAGTACTTC
CASSQVGRAYEQYF
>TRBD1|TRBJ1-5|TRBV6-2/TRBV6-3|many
TGTGCCAGCAGTTACTTGCCGGGACAGGGCAATCAGCCCCAGCATTTT
CASSYLPGQGNQPQHF
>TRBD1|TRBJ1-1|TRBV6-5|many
TGTGCCAGCAGTTACACGACAGGGTTGTACACTGAAGCTTTCTTT
CASSYTTGLYTEAFF
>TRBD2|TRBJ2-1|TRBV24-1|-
TGTGCCACCAGTGGCCGGGGTACTAGCGGCCATTTCTCCTACAATGAGCAGTTCTTC
CATSGRGTSGHFSYNEQFF
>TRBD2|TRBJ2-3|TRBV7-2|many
TGTGCCAGCAGCCCGGGACTAGCGGGAGAGATCCTTACAGATACGCAGTATTTT
CASSPGLAGEILTDTQYF
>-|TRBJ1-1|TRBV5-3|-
TGTGCCAGAAGCTTGGGCAAGAAAATGAACACTGAAGCTTTCTTT
CARSLGKKMNTEAFF
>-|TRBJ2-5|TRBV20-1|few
TGCAGTGCTAGAGATTGGTACGACGGGGCGCAAGAGACCCAGTACTTC
CSARDWYDGAQETQYF
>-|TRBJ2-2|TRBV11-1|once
TGTGCCGGCAGCTTAGCGGCTGGAAACACCGGGGAGCTGTTTTTT
CAGSLAAGNTGELFF
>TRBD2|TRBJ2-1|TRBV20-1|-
TGCAGTGCCATCAAGGGTAGCGGGAGGGTAGCCAATGAGCAGTTCTTC
CSAIKGSGRVANEQFF
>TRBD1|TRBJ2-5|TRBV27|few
TGTGCCAGCAGGATACAGGGGCTAAGTGGTGAGACCCAGTACTTC
CASRIQGLSGETQYF
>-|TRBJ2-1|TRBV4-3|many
TGCGCCAGCAGCCAAGATAGCGGCCCATCCTACAATGAGCAGTTCTTC
CASSQDSGPSYNEQFF
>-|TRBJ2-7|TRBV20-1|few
TGCAGTGCTAGAGAGGAGAATCCCTACGAGCAGTACTTC
CSAREENPYEQYF
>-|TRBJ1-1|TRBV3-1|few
TGTGCCAGCAGCCAAGATACGGGGGGGACTGAAGCTTTCTTT
CASSQDTGGTEAFF
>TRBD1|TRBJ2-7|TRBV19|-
TGTGCCAGTAGTATCTACAGGGGGCACGAGCAGTACTTC
CASSIYRGHEQYF
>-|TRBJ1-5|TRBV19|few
TGTGCCAGTAGTATAGATGGGACATCCTATAGCAATCAGCCCCAGCATTTT
CASSIDGTSYSNQPQHF
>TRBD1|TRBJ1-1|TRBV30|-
TGTGCCTGGAGAACCGGGACAGGAGATGAAGCTTTCTTT
CAWRTGTGDEAFF
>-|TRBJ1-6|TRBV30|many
TGTGCCTGGACCCTCGGACTGCTCAATTCACCCCTCCACTTT
CAWTLGLLNSPLHF
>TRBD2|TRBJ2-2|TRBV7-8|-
TGTGCCAGCAGCTCTTATAGCGGGGGCCCGAACACCGGGGAGCTGTTTTTT
CASSSYSGGPNTGELFF
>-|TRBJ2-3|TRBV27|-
TGTGCCAGCAGTTTAGGGCTGGGTACGCAGTATTTT
CASSLGLGTQYF
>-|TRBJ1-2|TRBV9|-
TGTGCCAGCAGCTCCAGTAGAGAAGCAGGGTACTATGGCTACACCTTC
CASSSSREAGYYGYTF
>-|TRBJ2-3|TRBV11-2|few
TGTGCCAGCAGCTCCCTAAGGGATACGCAGTATTTT
CASSSLRDTQYF
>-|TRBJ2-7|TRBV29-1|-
TGCAGCGTTGAAGTTGCGCCGATCCTAAAAACCTACGAGCAGTACTTC
CSVEVAPILKTYEQYF